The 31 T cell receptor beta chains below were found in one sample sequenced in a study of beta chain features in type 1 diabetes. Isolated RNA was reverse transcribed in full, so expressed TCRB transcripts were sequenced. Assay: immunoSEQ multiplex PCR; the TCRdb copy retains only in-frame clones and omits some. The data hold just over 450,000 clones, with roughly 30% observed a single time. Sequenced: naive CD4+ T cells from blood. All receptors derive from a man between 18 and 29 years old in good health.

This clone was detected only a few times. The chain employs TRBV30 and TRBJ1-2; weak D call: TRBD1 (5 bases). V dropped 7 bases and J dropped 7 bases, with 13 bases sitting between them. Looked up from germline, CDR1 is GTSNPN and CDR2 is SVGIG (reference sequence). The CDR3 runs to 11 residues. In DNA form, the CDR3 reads TGTGCCTTATCAGGGAGCGGTGGCTACACCTTC. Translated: CALSGSGGYTF.

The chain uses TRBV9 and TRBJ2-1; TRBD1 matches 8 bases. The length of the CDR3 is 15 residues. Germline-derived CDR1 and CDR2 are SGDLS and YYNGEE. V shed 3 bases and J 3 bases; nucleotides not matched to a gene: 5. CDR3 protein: CASSERTGSYNEQFF. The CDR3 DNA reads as TGTGCCAGCAGCGAGCGGACAGGGAGCTACAATGAGCAGTTCTTC.

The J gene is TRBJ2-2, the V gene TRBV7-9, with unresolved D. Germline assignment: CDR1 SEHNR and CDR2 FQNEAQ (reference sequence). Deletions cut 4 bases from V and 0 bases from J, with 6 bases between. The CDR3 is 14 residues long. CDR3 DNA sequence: TGTGCCAGCAGCTCCGACACGAACACCGGGGAGCTGTTTTTT. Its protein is CASSSDTNTGELFF.

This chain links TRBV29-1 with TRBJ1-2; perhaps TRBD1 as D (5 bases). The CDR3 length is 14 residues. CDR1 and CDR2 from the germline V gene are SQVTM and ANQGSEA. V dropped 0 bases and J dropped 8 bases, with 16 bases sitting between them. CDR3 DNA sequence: TGCAGCGTTGAAGATGGGGGGACCGGGCGAGGCTACACCTTC. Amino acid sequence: CSVEDGGTGRGYTF.

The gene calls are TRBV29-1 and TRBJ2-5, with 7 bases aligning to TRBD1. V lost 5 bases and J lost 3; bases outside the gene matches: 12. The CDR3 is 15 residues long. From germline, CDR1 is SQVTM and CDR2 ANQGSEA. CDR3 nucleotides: TGCAGCGTTCAAAGGTCCCGGACAGGAGAAGAGACCCAGTACTTC. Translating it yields CSVQRSRTGEETQYF.

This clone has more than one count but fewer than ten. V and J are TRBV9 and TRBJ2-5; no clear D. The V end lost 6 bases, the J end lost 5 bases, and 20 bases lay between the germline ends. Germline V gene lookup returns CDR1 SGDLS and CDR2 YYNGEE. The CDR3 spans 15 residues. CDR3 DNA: TGTGCCAGCACTTTAGGACGAGCCGGCGCGGAGACCCAGTACTTC. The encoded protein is CASTLGRAGAETQYF.

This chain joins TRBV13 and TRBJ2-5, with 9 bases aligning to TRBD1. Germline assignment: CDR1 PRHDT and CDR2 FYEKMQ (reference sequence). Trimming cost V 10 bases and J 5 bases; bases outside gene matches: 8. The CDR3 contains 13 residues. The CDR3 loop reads CATRTGATETQYF. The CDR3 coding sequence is TGTGCCACCCGGACAGGGGCTACGGAGACCCAGTACTTC. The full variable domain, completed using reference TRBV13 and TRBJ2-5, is AAGVIQSPRHLIKEKRETATLKCYPIPRHDTVYWYQQGPGQDPQFLISFYEKMQSDKGSIPDRFSAQQFSDYHSELNMSSLELGDSALYFCATRTGATETQYFGPGTRLLVL.

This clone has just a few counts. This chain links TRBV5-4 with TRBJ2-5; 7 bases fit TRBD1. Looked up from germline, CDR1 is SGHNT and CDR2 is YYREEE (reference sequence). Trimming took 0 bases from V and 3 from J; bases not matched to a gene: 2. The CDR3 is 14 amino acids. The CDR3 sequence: CASSLVQGEETQYF. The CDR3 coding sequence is TGTGCCAGCAGCTTGGTCCAGGGGGAAGAGACCCAGTACTTC.

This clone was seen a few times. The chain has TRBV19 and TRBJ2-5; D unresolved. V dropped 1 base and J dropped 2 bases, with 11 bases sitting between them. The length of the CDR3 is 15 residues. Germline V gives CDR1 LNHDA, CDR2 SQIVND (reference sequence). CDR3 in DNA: TGTGCCAGTAGTATAGGTTTCCAGCGTCAAGAGACCCAGTACTTC. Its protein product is CASSIGFQRQETQYF.

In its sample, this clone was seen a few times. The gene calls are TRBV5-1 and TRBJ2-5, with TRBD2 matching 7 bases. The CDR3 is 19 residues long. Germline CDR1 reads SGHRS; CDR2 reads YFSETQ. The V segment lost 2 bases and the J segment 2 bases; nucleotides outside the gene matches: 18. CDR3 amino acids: CASSFGTVPLAARQETQYF. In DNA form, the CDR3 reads TGCGCCAGCAGCTTCGGGACGGTCCCCCTAGCGGCCCGACAAGAGACCCAGTACTTC.

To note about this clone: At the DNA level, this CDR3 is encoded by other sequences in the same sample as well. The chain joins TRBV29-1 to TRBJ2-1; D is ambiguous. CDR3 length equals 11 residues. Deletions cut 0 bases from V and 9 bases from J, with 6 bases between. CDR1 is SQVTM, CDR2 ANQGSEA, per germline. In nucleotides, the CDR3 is TGCAGCGTTGAAGAAAAGGGTGAGCAGTTCTTC. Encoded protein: CSVEEKGEQFF.

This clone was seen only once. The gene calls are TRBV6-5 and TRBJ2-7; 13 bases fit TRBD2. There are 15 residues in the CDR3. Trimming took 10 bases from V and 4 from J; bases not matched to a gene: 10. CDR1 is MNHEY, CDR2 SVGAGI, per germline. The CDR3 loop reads CATQPELAGGYEQYF. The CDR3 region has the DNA TGTGCCACCCAACCGGAACTAGCGGGAGGGTACGAGCAGTACTTC.

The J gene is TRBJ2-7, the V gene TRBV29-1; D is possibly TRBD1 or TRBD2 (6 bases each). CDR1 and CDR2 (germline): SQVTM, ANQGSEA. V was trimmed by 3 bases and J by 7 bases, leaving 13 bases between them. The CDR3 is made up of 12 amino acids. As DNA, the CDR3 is TGCAGCGTTGAGAGGGGGGCAAGGGAGCAGTACTTC. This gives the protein CSVERGAREQYF.

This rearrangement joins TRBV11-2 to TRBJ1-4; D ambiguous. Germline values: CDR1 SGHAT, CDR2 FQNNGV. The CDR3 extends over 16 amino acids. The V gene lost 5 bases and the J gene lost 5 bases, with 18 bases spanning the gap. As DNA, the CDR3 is TGTGCCAGCAGCCCCGCCCGGTGGGCGGTGAATGAAAAACTGTTTTTT. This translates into CASSPARWAVNEKLFF.

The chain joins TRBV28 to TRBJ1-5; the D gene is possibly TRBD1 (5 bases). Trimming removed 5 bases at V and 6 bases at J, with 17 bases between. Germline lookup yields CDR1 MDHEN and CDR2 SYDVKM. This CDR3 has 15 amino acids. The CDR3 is CASSRGGDLTQPQHF. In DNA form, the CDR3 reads TGTGCCAGCAGTAGGGGTGGGGACCTGACTCAGCCCCAGCATTTT.

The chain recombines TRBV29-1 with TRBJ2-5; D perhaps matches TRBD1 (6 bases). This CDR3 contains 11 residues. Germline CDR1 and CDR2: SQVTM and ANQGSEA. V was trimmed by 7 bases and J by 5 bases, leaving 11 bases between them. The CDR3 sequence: CSAGEQETQYF. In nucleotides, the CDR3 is TGCAGCGCAGGGGAGCAGGAGACCCAGTACTTC.

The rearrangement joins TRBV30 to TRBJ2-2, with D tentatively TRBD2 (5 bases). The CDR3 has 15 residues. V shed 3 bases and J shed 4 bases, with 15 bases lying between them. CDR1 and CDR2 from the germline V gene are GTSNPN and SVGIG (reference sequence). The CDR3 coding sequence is TGTGCCTGGAGGGGAGAGGGAAGTAGCACCGGGGAGCTGTTTTTT. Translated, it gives CAWRGEGSSTGELFF.

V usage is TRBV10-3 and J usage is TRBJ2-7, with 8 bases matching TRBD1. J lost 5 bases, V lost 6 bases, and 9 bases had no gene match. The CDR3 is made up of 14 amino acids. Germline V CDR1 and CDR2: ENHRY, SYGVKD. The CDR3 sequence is CAIRAGTGYDEQYF. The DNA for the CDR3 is TGTGCCATCAGGGCGGGGACAGGCTACGACGAGCAGTACTTC.

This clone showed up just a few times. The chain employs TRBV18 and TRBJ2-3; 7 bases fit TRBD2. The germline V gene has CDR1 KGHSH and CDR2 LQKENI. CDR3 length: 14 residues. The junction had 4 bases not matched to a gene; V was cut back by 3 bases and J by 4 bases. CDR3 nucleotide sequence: TGTGCCAGCTCACCGCTAGCGGAAGCAGATACGCAGTATTTT. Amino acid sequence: CASSPLAEADTQYF. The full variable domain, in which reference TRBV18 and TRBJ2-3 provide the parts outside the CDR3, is NAGVMQNPRHLVRRRGQEARLRCSPMKGHSHVYWYRQLPEEGLKFMVYLQKENIIDESGMPKERFSAEFPKEGPSILRIQQVVRGDSAAYFCASSPLAEADTQYFGPGTRLTVL.

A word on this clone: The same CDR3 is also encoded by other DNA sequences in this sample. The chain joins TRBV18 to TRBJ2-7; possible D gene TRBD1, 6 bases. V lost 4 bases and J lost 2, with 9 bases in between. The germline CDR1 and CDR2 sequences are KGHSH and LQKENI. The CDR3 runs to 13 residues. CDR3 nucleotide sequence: TGTGCCAGCTCACAGGGGGTGGCCTACGAGCAGTACTTC. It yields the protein CASSQGVAYEQYF.

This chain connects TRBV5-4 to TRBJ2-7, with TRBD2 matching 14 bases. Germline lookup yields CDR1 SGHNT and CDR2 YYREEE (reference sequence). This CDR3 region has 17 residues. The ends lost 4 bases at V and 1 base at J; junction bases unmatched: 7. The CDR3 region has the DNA TGTGCCAGCAGCCTGGGACTAGCGGGAGATTTGTCCTACGAGCAGTACTTC. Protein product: CASSLGLAGDLSYEQYF.

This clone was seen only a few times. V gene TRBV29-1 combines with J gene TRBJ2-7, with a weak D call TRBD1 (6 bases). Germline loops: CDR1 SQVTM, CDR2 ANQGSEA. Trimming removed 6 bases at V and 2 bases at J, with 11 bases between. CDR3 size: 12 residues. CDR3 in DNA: TGCAGCGTGGGGTGGGACACCTACGAGCAGTACTTC. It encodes CSVGWDTYEQYF.

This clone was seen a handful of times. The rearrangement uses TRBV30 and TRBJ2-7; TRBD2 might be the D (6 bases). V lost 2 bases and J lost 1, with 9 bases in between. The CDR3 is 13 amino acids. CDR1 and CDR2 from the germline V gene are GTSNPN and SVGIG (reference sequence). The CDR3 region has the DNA TGTGCCTGGAGTAACGGGAGATCCTACGAGCAGTACTTC. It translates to CAWSNGRSYEQYF. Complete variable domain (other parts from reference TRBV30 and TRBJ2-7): SQTIHQWPATLVQPVGSPLSLECTVEGTSNPNLYWYRQAAGRGLQLLFYSVGIGQISSEVPQNLSASRPQDRQFILSSKKLLLSDSGFYLCAWSNGRSYEQYFGPGTRLTVT.

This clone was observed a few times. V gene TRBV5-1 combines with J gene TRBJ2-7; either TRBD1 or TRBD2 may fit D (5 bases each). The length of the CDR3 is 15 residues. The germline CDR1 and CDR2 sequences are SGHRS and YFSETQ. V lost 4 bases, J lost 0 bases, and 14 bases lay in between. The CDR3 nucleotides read TGCGCCAGCAGCGTGTCCCCAGGGAGCTCCTACGAGCAGTACTTC. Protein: CASSVSPGSSYEQYF. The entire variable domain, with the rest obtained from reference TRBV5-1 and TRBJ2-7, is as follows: KAGVTQTPRYLIKTRGQQVTLSCSPISGHRSVSWYQQTPGQGLQFLFEYFSETQRNKGNFPGRFSGRQFSNSRSEMNVSTLELGDSALYLCASSVSPGSSYEQYFGPGTRLTVT.

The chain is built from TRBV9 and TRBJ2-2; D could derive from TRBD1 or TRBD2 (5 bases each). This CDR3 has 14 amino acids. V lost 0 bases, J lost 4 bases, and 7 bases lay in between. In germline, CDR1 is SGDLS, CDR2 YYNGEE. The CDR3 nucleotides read TGTGCCAGCAGCGTAGGAGGGACCACCGGGGAGCTGTTTTTT. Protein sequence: CASSVGGTTGELFF.

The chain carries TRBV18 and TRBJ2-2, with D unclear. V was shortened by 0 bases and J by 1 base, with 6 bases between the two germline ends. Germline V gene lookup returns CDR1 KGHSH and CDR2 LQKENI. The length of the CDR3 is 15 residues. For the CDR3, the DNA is TGTGCCAGCTCACCACCTAGCCTGAACACCGGGGAGCTGTTTTTT. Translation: CASSPPSLNTGELFF.

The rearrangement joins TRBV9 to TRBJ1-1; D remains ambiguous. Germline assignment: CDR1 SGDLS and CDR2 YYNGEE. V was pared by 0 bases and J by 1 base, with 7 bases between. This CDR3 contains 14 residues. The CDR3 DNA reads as TGTGCCAGCAGCGTAGCAACAAGGAACACTGAAGCTTTCTTT. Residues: CASSVATRNTEAFF.

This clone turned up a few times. The CDR3 is CASSLEASGANEQFF. In DNA, the CDR3 is TGCGCCAGCAGCTTGGAGGCTAGCGGGGCCAATGAGCAGTTCTTC. This chain links TRBV5-1 with TRBJ2-1; 9 bases line up with TRBD2. The CDR3 loop spans 15 amino acids. Germline V gene data show CDR1 as SGHRS and CDR2 as YFSETQ. V lost 0 bases and J lost 6; bases outside the gene matches: 4. The full variable domain, with the rest looked up from reference TRBV5-1 and TRBJ2-1, is KAGVTQTPRYLIKTRGQQVTLSCSPISGHRSVSWYQQTPGQGLQFLFEYFSETQRNKGNFPGRFSGRQFSNSRSEMNVSTLELGDSALYLCASSLEASGANEQFFGPGTRLTVL.

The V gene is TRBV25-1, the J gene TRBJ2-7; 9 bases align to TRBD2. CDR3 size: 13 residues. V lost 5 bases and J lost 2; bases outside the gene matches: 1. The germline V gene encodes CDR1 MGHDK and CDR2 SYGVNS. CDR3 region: CASSPSGAYEQYF. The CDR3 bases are TGTGCCAGCAGTCCTAGCGGGGCCTACGAGCAGTACTTC.

This chain's CDR3 is CASSFSRGRTETQYF. DNA of the CDR3: TGTGCCAGCAGCTTTTCCCGCGGGAGGACGGAGACCCAGTACTTC. The chain couples TRBV7-9 to TRBJ2-5; 8 bases match TRBD2. Germline CDR1 is SEHNR and CDR2 is FQNEAQ (reference sequence). The CDR3 is 15 amino acids. V lost 3 bases, J lost 5 bases, and 8 bases stayed unmatched.

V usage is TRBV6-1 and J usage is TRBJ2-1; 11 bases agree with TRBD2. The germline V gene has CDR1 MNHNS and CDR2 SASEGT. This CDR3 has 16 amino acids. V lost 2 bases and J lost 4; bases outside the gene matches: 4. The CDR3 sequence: CASSERLAGIYNEQFF. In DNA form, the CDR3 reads TGTGCCAGCAGTGAACGACTAGCGGGGATTTACAATGAGCAGTTCTTC.